These 3 T cell receptor beta chains originate from one sample sequenced in a study of PD-L1 blockade in urothelial cancer. Clones were sequenced by immunoSEQ multiplex PCR, and TCRdb holds only the in-frame ones, with some missing. The sample holds about 84,000 clones, around 80% seen once. The specimen was PBMCs, collected around atezolizumab (anti-PD-L1) treatment. These receptors were collected from a man aged 70-80 years with urothelial cancer.

V usage is TRBV14 and J usage is TRBJ1-1; maybe TRBD1 (6 bases). CDR1 is SGHDN, CDR2 FVKESK, per germline. This CDR3 contains 13 residues. V lost 6 bases and J lost 7, with 15 bases in between. CDR3 sequence (DNA): TGTGCCAGCAGTCTCGGGAGGGGGGGTGAAGCTTTCTTT. Its translation is CASSLGRGGEAFF.

The rearrangement links TRBV5-4 to TRBJ1-2, with 9 bases that match TRBD1. Germline trimming cut 0 bases from V and 6 bases from J; bases unmatched to any gene: 3. This CDR3 region has 14 residues. The germline CDR1 and CDR2 sequences are SGHNT and YYREEE (reference sequence). CDR3: CASSLETGGNGYTF. The CDR3 bases are TGTGCCAGCAGCTTGGAGACAGGGGGTAATGGCTACACCTTC. The full variable domain, rest sourced from reference TRBV5-4 and TRBJ1-2, is ETGVTQSPTHLIKTRGQQVTLRCSSQSGHNTVSWYQQALGQGPQFIFQYYREEENGRGNFPPRFSGLQFPNYSSELNVNALELDDSALYLCASSLETGGNGYTFGSGTRLTVV.

The rearrangement uses TRBV7-2 and TRBJ1-1, with unresolved D. Germline lookup yields CDR1 SGHTA and CDR2 FQGNSA. The CDR3 runs 13 residues. Trimming shortened V by 6 bases and J by 8 bases, and 16 bases separated the two germline ends. The chain's CDR3 is CASSKTGASEAFF. The DNA for the CDR3 is TGTGCCAGCAGTAAAACCGGTGCCTCAGAAGCTTTCTTT.